This note documents a single T cell receptor beta chain sequence. Original data processing: Cell counts per sample came from amplifying reference gene primers. TCRdb's copy holds only in-frame clones and misses some; the assay was immunoSEQ multiplex PCR. Clone size and V and J calls were adopted from that table, with D and trimming inferred from the DNA. Here the sample spans around 80,000 clones, 70% to 90% being singletons. This entry belongs to a study of blood T cell repertoires in COVID-19. Whole-study context: From T cells, B-cell-depleted T cells, or PBMCs came the material, which was cDNA or gDNA.

The CDR3 sequence is 12 residues long. Trimming stripped 7 bases from V and 5 bases from J, with 8 bases between. Sequencing input: peripheral blood. The TCR comes from a woman aged 80 or older with acute or convalescent COVID-19. The chain joins TRBV12-3 or TRBV12-4 to TRBJ2-2, with TRBD1 as a possible D gene (6 bases). CDR3 coding DNA: TGTGCCAGCAACCAGGGGACCGGGGAGCTGTTTTTT. Encoded protein: CASNQGTGELFF.